This T cell receptor beta chain is drawn from a study of CD4 T cells in relation to SARS-CoV-2 and coronaviruses. Study context: No peptide or an HIV-1 Nef peptide pool served as negative control. Study outcomes and limitations: In around 63% of donors, memory CD4+ clonotypes crossrecognized SARS-CoV-2 and at least one common cold coronavirus spike.

The V gene's germline CDR1 is SGHAT and CDR2 FQNNGV. Trimming removed 0 bases from V and 7 bases from J, with 13 bases in between. This CDR3 is 15 amino acids long. Before the COVID-19 pandemic, during about 2010-2019, CD4+ T cells were taken from unexposed donors. CD4+ T cells were isolated from the cells after nine to eleven days of culture. As cell numbers allowed, unexposed-donor CD4+ T cells faced SARS-CoV-2 S/N and four cold-coronavirus spikes. Half the medium was replaced with IL-2 medium on days 3 and 7. Of note for this clone: Its antigen is not identified.

The repertoire was sequenced with immunoSEQ multiplex PCR; TCRdb's copy has only in-frame clones and lacks some. The data hold some 30,000 clones, with about 78% observed a single time. This clonotype was sampled from a human donor in good health. The source material was CD4+ T cells from PBMCs, cultured in vitro. The chain links TRBV11-2 to TRBJ1-5; D possibly corresponds to TRBD1 (5 bases). The CDR3 DNA reads as TGTGCCAGCAGCTTAGATTCGGGGGTGGGCCAGCCCCAGCATTTT. Its protein product is CASSLDSGVGQPQHF.